The 21 T cell receptor beta chains below all came from one sample that was sequenced in a study of blood T cell repertoires in COVID-19. Sequencing was performed with immunoSEQ multiplex PCR; in TCRdb, only in-frame clones are kept and a portion is missing. This table holds under 200,000 clones, 85% to 90% found once. What was sequenced was peripheral blood. The receptors were gathered from a man aged 45-65 years who had recovered from COVID-19.

The chain recombines TRBV6-5 with TRBJ1-1; D may be TRBD1 (5 bases). Germline V CDR1 and CDR2: MNHEY, SVGAGI. This CDR3 has 13 residues. Between the trimmed V and J ends, which lost 4 bases and 5 bases, there was a span of 11 bases. The CDR3 sequence: CASSLRYRTEAFF. CDR3 sequence (DNA): TGTGCCAGCAGTTTGCGGTACAGGACTGAAGCTTTCTTT.

V is TRBV5-4 and J is TRBJ1-2; D might be TRBD1 (5 bases). Trimming stripped 0 bases from V and 5 bases from J, with 11 bases between. From germline, CDR1 is SGHNT and CDR2 YYREEE (reference sequence). The CDR3 runs 14 residues. CDR3 in amino acids: CASSLGGGQYGYTF. The CDR3 DNA is TGTGCCAGCAGCTTGGGCGGGGGTCAATATGGCTACACCTTC. The variable domain in full, completed from reference TRBV5-4 and TRBJ1-2, reads ETGVTQSPTHLIKTRGQQVTLRCSSQSGHNTVSWYQQALGQGPQFIFQYYREEENGRGNFPPRFSGLQFPNYSSELNVNALELDDSALYLCASSLGGGQYGYTFGSGTRLTVV.

The chain is built from TRBV4-3 and TRBJ1-5; D is perhaps TRBD1 (5 bases). The CDR3 is made up of 14 amino acids. V lost 0 bases and J lost 6, with 9 bases in between. Germline values: CDR1 LGHNA, CDR2 YSLEER. The CDR3 here is CASSQDMGRQPQHF. The CDR3 region has the DNA TGCGCCAGCAGCCAAGATATGGGGCGTCAGCCCCAGCATTTT.

This clone was observed a few times. This rearrangement joins TRBV6-5 to TRBJ2-7; perhaps TRBD2 as D (7 bases). The germline V and J ends were trimmed by 5 bases and 2 bases, with 13 bases remaining between them. This CDR3 has 14 residues. CDR1 MNHEY and CDR2 SVGAGI come from the germline V gene. This chain's CDR3 is CASSRAGDTYEQYF. The CDR3 DNA reads as TGTGCCAGCAGTAGGGCGGGGGACACCTACGAGCAGTACTTC.

This chain uses TRBV5-4 with TRBJ2-7, with no clear D. Deletions cut 5 bases from V and 7 bases from J, with 16 bases between. The CDR3 consists of 13 residues. Germline lookup yields CDR1 SGHNT and CDR2 YYREEE (reference sequence). This CDR3 reads CASRSDWVGEQYF. In DNA form, the CDR3 reads TGTGCCAGCAGATCTGACTGGGTTGGGGAGCAGTACTTC.

The rearrangement joins TRBV29-1 to TRBJ2-1; 11 bases align to TRBD2. V lost 6 bases to trimming and J lost 8 bases; unmatched junction nucleotides: 12. CDR3 length: 15 residues. CDR1 and CDR2 (germline): SQVTM, ANQGSEA. In DNA, the CDR3 is TGCAGCGTCGACCTGACTAGCGGGAAAAGGGATGAGCAGTTCTTC. Translating gives CSVDLTSGKRDEQFF.

The genes are TRBV6-2 or TRBV6-3 and TRBJ2-5, with 12 bases aligning to TRBD2. The CDR3 covers 19 residues. Germline CDR1 reads MNHEY; CDR2 reads SVGEGT. The trim removed 4 bases at V and 3 bases at J, leaving 15 bases unmatched. CDR3 protein: CASSLGGTSGFLGEETQYF. The DNA for the CDR3 is TGTGCCAGCAGTTTGGGGGGGACTAGCGGGTTCCTTGGGGAAGAGACCCAGTACTTC.

The chain employs TRBV25-1 and TRBJ1-1; D may be TRBD1 (6 bases). V was shortened by 5 bases and J by 6 bases, with 16 bases between the two germline ends. Per germline, CDR1 MGHDK and CDR2 SYGVNS. The CDR3 runs 14 residues. CDR3 amino acids: CASSPPRGGPEAFF. For the CDR3, the DNA is TGTGCCAGCAGTCCCCCTCGAGGGGGACCTGAAGCTTTCTTT.

This rearrangement joins TRBV5-4 to TRBJ1-2, with TRBD1 matching 8 bases. CDR3 length: 17 amino acids. Trimming at V came to 0 bases and at J to 7 bases, leaving 14 bases not matched to a gene. In germline, CDR1 is SGHNT, CDR2 YYREEE (reference sequence). The CDR3 nucleotides read TGTGCCAGCAGCTTGGTTAGACTGCGACAGGGGTTCGGTGGCTACACCTTC. This sequence encodes CASSLVRLRQGFGGYTF.

The CDR3 sequence: CASSLANAGAFGYTF. CDR3 in DNA: TGTGCCAGCAGCTTAGCTAACGCAGGCGCGTTTGGCTACACCTTC. The V call is TRBV7-9, the J call TRBJ1-2; D call uncertain. V was pared by 0 bases and J by 7 bases, with 15 bases between. Germline V gene lookup returns CDR1 SEHNR and CDR2 FQNEAQ (reference sequence). This CDR3 comprises 15 residues.

The chain joins TRBV4-2 to TRBJ2-7; possibly TRBD1 for D (5 bases). The CDR3 extends over 16 amino acids. Germline V CDR1 and CDR2: LGHNA, YNFKEQ. V was shortened by 4 bases and J by 5 bases, with 21 bases between the two germline ends. CDR3 DNA sequence: TGTGCCAGCAGCCGGAGTTCCGCAGGGCAGGGAAACGAGCAGTACTTC. It encodes CASSRSSAGQGNEQYF.

J is TRBJ2-7 and V is TRBV6-5; 8 nucleotides align to TRBD1. This CDR3 has 14 amino acids. Trimming cost V 6 bases and J 6 bases; bases outside gene matches: 10. Germline V gene lookup returns CDR1 MNHEY and CDR2 SVGAGI. The CDR3 coding sequence is TGTGCCAGCAGCGCCACCCGGACAGGGACCGAGCAGTACTTC. Protein product: CASSATRTGTEQYF.

The V and J genes are TRBV7-2 and TRBJ2-3, with a weak D call TRBD1 (5 bases). Germline V lookup: CDR1 SGHTA, CDR2 FQGNSA. CDR3 length equals 16 residues. V was pared by 0 bases and J by 0 bases, with 10 bases between. CDR3 protein: CASSLAFRASTDTQYF. The CDR3 region has the DNA TGTGCCAGCAGCTTAGCGTTCAGGGCTAGCACAGATACGCAGTATTTT.

The CDR3 nucleotides are TGTGCCAGCAGCAGAACCGGGACAGGGGAAGCTTTCTTT. This encodes CASSRTGTGEAFF. V is TRBV5-5 and J is TRBJ1-1; 9 bases agree with TRBD1. Trimming removed 4 bases from V and 8 bases from J; junction bases left unmatched: 6. This CDR3 spans 13 amino acids. Germline V gives CDR1 SGHKS, CDR2 YYEKEE (reference sequence).

CDR3 sequence: CASSAAGGKSYEQYF. DNA of the CDR3: TGTGCCAGCAGCGCTGCAGGGGGCAAGTCCTACGAGCAGTACTTC. V is TRBV9 and J is TRBJ2-7; TRBD1 aligns across 8 bases. This CDR3 contains 15 residues. The J segment lost 1 base and the V segment lost 3 bases, leaving 6 bases of the junction unmatched. Germline CDR1 SGDLS, CDR2 YYNGEE.

The rearrangement joins TRBV5-6 to TRBJ2-7; TRBD2 agrees at 11 bases. The V and J ends lost 4 bases and 0 bases, in that order; junction bases with no gene match: 6. CDR3 size: 16 residues. Per the germline V gene, CDR1 is SGHDT and CDR2 is YYEEEE. As DNA, the CDR3 is TGTGCCAGCAGCGGTACTAGCGGGGGCTTCTCCTACGAGCAGTACTTC. Translating it yields CASSGTSGGFSYEQYF.

This chain connects TRBV27 to TRBJ2-7, with 8 bases that match TRBD2. Germline V lookup: CDR1 MNHEY, CDR2 SMNVEV (reference sequence). The CDR3 loop spans 16 amino acids. V trimming: 6 bases; J trimming: 2 bases; junction bases outside the gene matches: 12. CDR3 sequence reads: CASRTLYSGRTYEQYF. CDR3 DNA sequence: TGTGCCAGCAGAACCCTGTACAGCGGGAGAACCTACGAGCAGTACTTC.

The rearrangement uses TRBV18 and TRBJ2-3; 9 bases are shared with TRBD2. The V and J ends lost 6 bases and 1 base, in that order; junction bases with no gene match: 8. The CDR3 totals 16 residues. The germline V gene encodes CDR1 KGHSH and CDR2 LQKENI. The CDR3 DNA follows: TGTGCCAGCTCCGGGACCGGGACTAGCCGCACAGATACGCAGTATTTT. Amino acids: CASSGTGTSRTDTQYF.

The chain combines TRBV27 with TRBJ1-1; D gene unclear. The length of the CDR3 is 11 residues. Germline assignment: CDR1 MNHEY and CDR2 SMNVEV (reference sequence). Trimming pared 6 bases from V and 1 base from J, leaving 3 bases between. CDR3 protein: CASRRNTEAFF. CDR3 coding DNA: TGTGCCAGCAGGAGGAACACTGAAGCTTTCTTT.

V usage is TRBV12-3 or TRBV12-4 and J usage is TRBJ1-1, with a weak D call TRBD1 (5 bases). V shed 6 bases and J shed 4 bases, with 9 bases lying between them. The CDR3 has 12 amino acids. This CDR3 reads CASSLQVTEAFF. The CDR3 DNA reads as TGTGCCAGCAGCCTACAGGTCACTGAAGCTTTCTTT.

The chain has TRBV5-1 and TRBJ2-2; D is perhaps TRBD1 (6 bases). Looked up from germline, CDR1 is SGHRS and CDR2 is YFSETQ. V was trimmed by 5 bases and J by 6 bases, leaving 20 bases between them. This CDR3 has 16 amino acids. CDR3 amino acids: CASSFPGTKRSGELFF. The CDR3 DNA follows: TGCGCCAGCAGTTTTCCCGGGACAAAAAGGTCCGGGGAGCTGTTTTTT. The full variable domain, completed using reference TRBV5-1 and TRBJ2-2, is KAGVTQTPRYLIKTRGQQVTLSCSPISGHRSVSWYQQTPGQGLQFLFEYFSETQRNKGNFPGRFSGRQFSNSRSEMNVSTLELGDSALYLCASSFPGTKRSGELFFGEGSRLTVL.